Reported below is one T cell receptor beta chain. The source of the sample is a study of control samples from healthy donors and cancer patients. Per the germline V gene, CDR1 is SGHRS and CDR2 is YFSETQ. The CDR3 has 16 residues. Unmatched junction bases numbered 9, after V lost 4 bases and J lost 8 bases. Sequencing used immunoSEQ multiplex PCR; TCRdb keeps in-frame clones, though not all of them. This repertoire shows about 98,000 clones, under 95% found once; its top ten account for about 2.5%. The J gene is TRBJ2-4, the V gene TRBV5-1; TRBD2 aligns across 13 bases. This receptor was taken from a woman in her late teens or twenties in good health. Sequencing used blood. CDR3 DNA sequence: TGCGCCAGCAGCCCTGGACTAGCGGGGGCCAAGGACATTCAGTACTTC. Amino acids: CASSPGLAGAKDIQYF. Full variable domain (missing parts from reference TRBV5-1 and TRBJ2-4): KAGVTQTPRYLIKTRGQQVTLSCSPISGHRSVSWYQQTPGQGLQFLFEYFSETQRNKGNFPGRFSGRQFSNSRSEMNVSTLELGDSALYLCASSPGLAGAKDIQYFGAGTRLSVL.